This passage covers 27 T cell receptor beta chains from one sample sequenced in a study of OX40 agonist ivuxolimab in advanced cancers. The repertoire was sequenced with immunoSEQ multiplex PCR; TCRdb's copy has only in-frame clones and lacks some. The repertoire holds approximately 82,000 clones, with around 92% as singletons. Sample: CD4+ or CD8+ T cells sorted from blood, taken in a trial of the OX40 agonist ivuxolimab. These receptors came from an adult with an advanced solid tumor such as melanoma, head and neck, liver or kidney cancer.

The J gene is TRBJ2-2, the V gene TRBV18; D gene uncertain. The V gene lost 3 bases and the J gene lost 4 bases, with 6 bases spanning the gap. Germline CDR1 reads KGHSH; CDR2 reads LQKENI. The CDR3 is 13 residues long. In DNA form, the CDR3 reads TGTGCCAGCTCACCGGAGCGCACCGGGGAGCTGTTTTTT. Protein sequence: CASSPERTGELFF.

The gene calls are TRBV10-3 and TRBJ2-7; 11 positions match TRBD1. The CDR3 runs to 16 residues. Losses at the gene ends were 7 bases for V and 2 bases for J; bases not matched to a gene: 10. In germline, CDR1 is ENHRY, CDR2 SYGVKD. The CDR3 reads CAITGDRGSSTYEQYF. CDR3 sequence (DNA): TGTGCCATCACTGGGGACAGGGGGTCTTCCACCTACGAGCAGTACTTC.

The chain links TRBV4-1 to TRBJ2-7; maybe TRBD2 (5 bases). The germline CDR1 and CDR2 sequences are MGHRA and YSYEKL. The CDR3 is 15 amino acids. V was clipped by 1 base and J by 7 bases, with 17 bases between them. The CDR3 coding sequence is TGCGCCAGCAGCCAAGTGCTTAAGGGCTCGGGGGAGCAGTACTTC. Translation: CASSQVLKGSGEQYF.

The chain employs TRBV4-1 and TRBJ2-1, with D maybe TRBD1 (6 bases). The V and J ends lost 2 bases and 0 bases respectively, with 8 bases between them. The CDR3 has 15 amino acids. Per the germline V gene, CDR1 is MGHRA and CDR2 is YSYEKL. CDR3 sequence: CASSQWGLSYNEQFF. The CDR3 region has the DNA TGCGCCAGCAGCCAATGGGGGCTCTCCTACAATGAGCAGTTCTTC.

The genes are TRBV4-1 and TRBJ1-1; D remains unclear. The V gene's germline CDR1 is MGHRA and CDR2 YSYEKL. V was pared by 3 bases and J by 0 bases, with 11 bases between. The CDR3 runs 15 residues. CDR3 bases: TGCGCCAGCAGCCATCTCGTTACCATGAACACTGAAGCTTTCTTT. Protein product: CASSHLVTMNTEAFF.

The chain joins TRBV27 to TRBJ2-4, with 10 positions matching TRBD2. Trimming removed 5 bases from V and 9 bases from J; junction bases left unmatched: 7. Germline V gene sequence: CDR1 MNHEY, CDR2 SMNVEV (reference sequence). The CDR3 sequence is 14 residues long. Here the CDR3 reads CASSSGGASSIQYF. The DNA for the CDR3 is TGTGCCAGCAGTAGCGGGGGGGCCTCGAGCATTCAGTACTTC.

This clone appeared once. CDR3 amino acids: CASSLNQGQETQYF. The CDR3 DNA sequence: TGTGCCAGCAGCTTGAATCAGGGACAAGAGACCCAGTACTTC. V gene TRBV7-9 combines with J gene TRBJ2-5, with D tentatively TRBD1 (5 bases). Per the germline V gene, CDR1 is SEHNR and CDR2 is FQNEAQ (reference sequence). V was shortened by 3 bases and J by 2 bases, with 10 bases between the two germline ends. The CDR3 is made up of 14 amino acids.

This chain connects TRBV19 to TRBJ1-1, with 8 bases fitting TRBD1. With V trimmed by 7 bases and J by 4 bases, 5 bases remained unmatched. This CDR3 is 13 amino acids long. Germline CDR1 and CDR2: LNHDA and SQIVND (reference sequence). In DNA form, the CDR3 reads TGTGCCAGTACCTACACAGGGGGCACTGAAGCTTTCTTT. Its protein is CASTYTGGTEAFF.

The rearrangement uses TRBV2 and TRBJ1-2; no firm D call. Germline loops: CDR1 SNHLY, CDR2 FYNNEI. Trimming stripped 8 bases from V and 5 bases from J, with 12 bases between. The CDR3 runs 12 residues. The CDR3 nucleotides read TGTGCCAGCGGCAGCAGGACTTATGGCTACACCTTC. This gives the protein CASGSRTYGYTF. Full variable domain (remainder filled in from reference TRBV2 and TRBJ1-2): EPEVTQTPSHQVTQMGQEVILRCVPISNHLYFYWYRQILGQKVEFLVSFYNNEISEKSEIFDDQFSVERPDGSNFTLKIRSTKLEDSAMYFCASGSRTYGYTFGSGTRLTVV.

The gene calls are TRBV9 and TRBJ1-2; D uncertain. V shed 0 bases and J shed 4 bases, with 10 bases lying between them. The CDR3 is 14 amino acids. Germline V gene data show CDR1 as SGDLS and CDR2 as YYNGEE. CDR3 sequence reads: CASSVEQSFYGYTF. The DNA of the CDR3 is TGTGCCAGCAGCGTAGAACAGTCCTTCTATGGCTACACCTTC.

V gene TRBV19 combines with J gene TRBJ2-3; 14 bases are a match to TRBD2. The CDR3 has 17 amino acids. Trimming cost V 1 base and J 3 bases; bases outside gene matches: 3. CDR1 and CDR2 from the germline V gene are LNHDA and SQIVND (reference sequence). The CDR3 region has the DNA TGTGCCAGTAGTATAGCCGGACTAGCGGGAGGAACAGATACGCAGTATTTT. The encoded protein is CASSIAGLAGGTDTQYF.

The CDR3, as DNA: TGCGCCAGCAGGGGGGTGCCTAATGAAAAACTGTTTTTT. Residues: CASRGVPNEKLFF. This chain connects TRBV5-1 to TRBJ1-4, with D tentatively TRBD1 (5 bases). Germline lookup yields CDR1 SGHRS and CDR2 YFSETQ. With 5 bases removed from V and 3 bases from J, the gap between germline ends came to 8 bases. This CDR3 comprises 13 residues.

The chain has TRBV5-5 and TRBJ1-4; 12 bases agree with TRBD1. CDR3 size: 16 residues. The germline gives CDR1 SGHKS, CDR2 YYEKEE (reference sequence). V lost 3 bases, J lost 8 bases, and 8 bases stayed unmatched. This chain's CDR3 is CASSSGTGGKGEKLFF. DNA of the CDR3: TGTGCCAGCAGCTCCGGGACAGGGGGCAAGGGAGAAAAACTGTTTTTT.

This sequence joins TRBV11-2 and TRBJ1-3; D is ambiguous. Trimming removed 2 bases from V and 1 base from J, with 6 bases in between. Germline V CDR1 and CDR2: SGHAT, FQNNGV. The CDR3 has 14 residues. The CDR3 protein is CASSLMGSGNTIYF. DNA of the CDR3: TGTGCCAGCAGCTTAATGGGATCTGGAAACACCATATATTTT. The full variable domain, in which reference TRBV11-2 and TRBJ1-3 provide the parts outside the CDR3, is EAGVAQSPRYKIIEKRQSVAFWCNPISGHATLYWYQQILGQGPKLLIQFQNNGVVDDSQLPKDRFSAERLKGVDSTLKIQPAKLEDSAVYLCASSLMGSGNTIYFGEGSWLTVV.

This chain links TRBV5-1 with TRBJ2-3; 7 bases agree with TRBD1. J was trimmed by 1 base and V by 3 bases; bases with no gene match: 8. Germline assignment: CDR1 SGHRS and CDR2 YFSETQ. There are 16 residues in the CDR3. The CDR3 spells CASSSQGGMRTDTQYF. DNA of the CDR3: TGCGCCAGCAGCTCCCAAGGGGGCATGCGCACAGATACGCAGTATTTT.

This sequence joins TRBV19 and TRBJ2-5; 8 nucleotides match TRBD2. There are 14 residues in the CDR3. Germline V gene sequence: CDR1 LNHDA, CDR2 SQIVND (reference sequence). V gave up 5 bases and J gave up 5 bases; unmatched junction bases: 7. CDR3 coding DNA: TGTGCCAGTAGTCTGGGACCGGGGGGGGAGACCCAGTACTTC. This codes for CASSLGPGGETQYF.

This sequence joins TRBV23-1 and TRBJ2-5; 7 nucleotides agree with TRBD2. TRBV23-1 qualifies as an ORF whose function is uncertain. CDR3 length: 17 residues. Trimming took 6 bases from V and 5 from J; bases not matched to a gene: 18. CDR3 in DNA: TGCGCCAGCAGGCACCAGCGGGGCCTGTTTTCTGAGGAGACCCAGTACTTC. Its translation: CASRHQRGLFSEETQYF.

V gene TRBV6-9 combines with J gene TRBJ1-2; maybe TRBD1 (5 bases). Germline values: CDR1 MNHGY, CDR2 SVAAGI. V was clipped by 8 bases and J by 4 bases, with 17 bases between them. The CDR3 totals 14 residues. For the CDR3, the DNA is TGTGCCAGCCCCCGCCCGGCAAGGGGCTATGGCTACACCTTC. As protein: CASPRPARGYGYTF.

V gene TRBV5-1 combines with J gene TRBJ1-1; 7 nucleotides match TRBD1. The CDR3 consists of 14 residues. The V gene's germline CDR1 is SGHRS and CDR2 YFSETQ. V shed 0 bases, J shed 3 bases, and the junction held 2 bases outside the gene matches. The CDR3 sequence is CASSLGGGDTEAFF. The CDR3 nucleotides read TGCGCCAGCAGCTTGGGAGGGGGCGACACTGAAGCTTTCTTT.

The genes are TRBV4-2 and TRBJ1-2, with D perhaps TRBD1 (6 bases). Germline assignment: CDR1 LGHNA and CDR2 YNFKEQ. V was shortened by 0 bases and J by 5 bases, with 13 bases between the two germline ends. This CDR3 has 15 residues. The CDR3 DNA sequence: TGTGCCAGCAGCCAAGATTTCAGGACAGCGTATGGCTACACCTTC. Protein sequence: CASSQDFRTAYGYTF.

This clone has only a few counts. The chain has TRBV6-1 and TRBJ2-1; D is tentatively TRBD1 or TRBD2 (5 bases each). Germline CDR1 is MNHNS and CDR2 is SASEGT. V lost 7 bases and J lost 8, with 15 bases in between. The CDR3 spans 13 residues. CDR3 in DNA: TGTGCCAGCACTAACGGACTGGGGGATGAGCAGTTCTTC. It yields the protein CASTNGLGDEQFF.

The CDR3 here is CASRTGTSGLQETQYF. The CDR3 nucleotides read TGCGCCAGCAGGACCGGGACTAGCGGGCTGCAAGAGACCCAGTACTTC. The chain employs TRBV10-1 and TRBJ2-5; TRBD2 matches 12 bases. The ends lost 6 bases at V and 2 bases at J; junction bases unmatched: 7. This CDR3 contains 16 residues. Per the germline V gene, CDR1 is WNHNN and CDR2 is SYGVQD (reference sequence).

The CDR3 DNA sequence: TGTGCCAGCAGTTCACGTGCCCTTCAGCATTTT. Translated, it gives CASSSRALQHF. V and J are TRBV28 and TRBJ1-5; D unresolved. Trimming took 4 bases from V and 13 from J, leaving 11 bases between them. This CDR3 spans 11 amino acids. The germline V gene encodes CDR1 MDHEN and CDR2 SYDVKM.

The chain recombines TRBV28 with TRBJ2-5; no definite D call. Germline V gene data show CDR1 as MDHEN and CDR2 as SYDVKM. This CDR3 comprises 18 residues. Trimming stripped 3 bases from V and 3 bases from J, with 23 bases between. The CDR3 region is CASSFPSTTFSPEETQYF. The CDR3 region has the DNA TGTGCCAGCAGTTTCCCCTCGACGACCTTTAGCCCCGAAGAGACCCAGTACTTC.

This clone was seen only once. The CDR3 nucleotides read TGTGCCAGCAGCTTAAGGGGGGGTTCAGATACGCAGTATTTT. Protein sequence: CASSLRGGSDTQYF. V is TRBV7-9 and J is TRBJ2-3; weak D call: TRBD2 (7 bases). Germline V gene sequence: CDR1 SEHNR, CDR2 FQNEAQ (reference sequence). The V end lost 2 bases, the J end lost 4 bases, and 10 bases lay between the germline ends. The CDR3 has 14 amino acids.

The chain combines TRBV14 with TRBJ2-5, with no clear D. The CDR3 consists of 16 residues. Germline V CDR1 and CDR2: SGHDN, FVKESK. V gave up 0 bases and J gave up 1 base, with 12 bases separating them. The CDR3 loop reads CASSQDYGPTQETQYF. CDR3 sequence (DNA): TGTGCCAGCAGCCAAGATTACGGACCGACCCAAGAGACCCAGTACTTC.

The chain links TRBV6-1 to TRBJ2-7, with a possible D match to TRBD2 (6 bases). The CDR3 has 14 residues. V was trimmed by 6 bases and J by 1 base, leaving 13 bases between them. Per the germline V gene, CDR1 is MNHNS and CDR2 is SASEGT. CDR3 region: CASSPGGRSYEQYF. In nucleotides, the CDR3 is TGTGCCAGCAGCCCAGGAGGGCGGTCCTACGAGCAGTACTTC.